This TCR beta chain was observed in a study of blood T cell repertoires in COVID-19. Here immunoSEQ multiplex PCR was the method, and the copy in TCRdb shows in-frame clones only, minus some. The table has approximately 350,000 clones, over 75% seen once. V was pared by 2 bases and J by 5 bases, with 13 bases between. Germline values: CDR1 MDHEN, CDR2 SYDVKM. CDR3 length: 14 residues. Individuals aged roughly 18 to 95 years were recruited from 24 US areas. Participant-reported clinical history was the basis for cohort assignment. This chain uses TRBV28 with TRBJ2-7; possibly TRBD1 for D (5 bases). The sample consisted of PBMCs or T cells enriched from blood (not recorded which). The source is a man aged 18 to 29 who had recovered from COVID-19. The DNA for the CDR3 is TGTGCCAGCAGTTTAGGACAAGTTTTAGACGAGCAGTACTTC. Amino acids: CASSLGQVLDEQYF.